This T cell receptor (beta chain) stems from a study of long-term antiretroviral therapy in people with HIV. Whole-study results and caveats: Control repertoires displayed wider CDR3 length ranges than the HIV repertoires. Pre-ART clonal expansions dominated every time point's repertoire.

Of note for this clone: Its antigen remains unknown.

At the survey level, the v3.0 immunoSEQ assay was run. Per-sample sequencing targets were about 40,000-55,000 T-cell genomes. Using immunoSEQ multiplex PCR, the repertoire was profiled, and TCRdb retains in-frame clones only, with some absent. The repertoire consists of approximately 23,000 clones, with about 81% occurring once and the leading ten covering around 7.2%. The CDR3 has 18 residues. V lost 3 bases and J 1 base, leaving 16 bases between the germline ends. Germline CDR1 LNHDA, CDR2 SQIVND (reference sequence). The material was unsorted PBMCs, obtained 1.5 years after starting antiretroviral therapy. The rearrangement uses TRBV19 and TRBJ2-6; D is tentatively TRBD1 or TRBD2 (5 bases each). The receptor's source is a man aged 25-40 years with HIV. The CDR3: CASSIEGSSLSGANVLTF. CDR3 coding DNA: TGTGCCAGTAGTATTGAGGGGAGTTCCTTGTCTGGGGCCAACGTCCTGACTTTC.